What follows is one TCR beta chain and its context. This specimen comes from a study of radiation and T cells in renal cell carcinoma. TCRdb's table, derived via immunoSEQ multiplex PCR, lists solely in-frame clones and lacks some. The sample yields approximately 85,000 clones, 80% to 90% seen once. CDR3 length equals 15 residues. V lost 4 bases to trimming and J lost 2 bases; unmatched junction nucleotides: 5. Germline CDR1 is LNHDA and CDR2 is SQIVND (reference sequence). The time point: blood 4 weeks post-SBRT, at nephrectomy. The treatment: 15 Gy SBRT to primary tumor, nephrectomy 4 weeks later. Nephrectomy followed 15 Gy stereotactic body radiation by 4 weeks. Radiation-treated patients gave blood at baseline, week 2 and week 4.

The receptor was isolated from a woman aged 70-85 years with renal cell carcinoma. Sequencing used blood, obtained from a patient whose treatment included radiotherapy and nephrectomy. V and J are TRBV19 and TRBJ2-1; 7 bases line up with TRBD2. The CDR3 sequence: CASSTQRGPYNEQFF. The CDR3 DNA is TGTGCCAGTAGTACCCAGCGGGGCCCCTACAATGAGCAGTTCTTC.